Listed here are 20 T cell receptor beta chains from one sample, sequenced in a study of cytomegalovirus exposure and HLA in healthy donors. The primer mix had 60 Vbeta and 13 Jbeta primers. Sequencing used immunoSEQ multiplex PCR; TCRdb keeps in-frame clones, though not all of them. The table includes some 98,000 clones, approximately 76% detected once. Sequencing was done on a sample of PBMCs. These receptors came from a man aged 35 to 55 in good health and CMV-seronegative.

This chain uses TRBV11-2 with TRBJ2-3, with TRBD1 matching 9 bases. This CDR3 has 14 residues. Trimming removed 1 base from V and 8 bases from J; junction bases left unmatched: 4. Germline CDR1 and CDR2: SGHAT and FQNNGV. The CDR3 protein is CASSLVQGASTQYF. The CDR3 DNA reads as TGTGCCAGCAGCTTAGTACAGGGGGCGAGTACGCAGTATTTT.

This clone has a handful of counts. V is TRBV6-5 and J is TRBJ1-5, with 10 bases matching TRBD1. The CDR3 totals 16 residues. The trim removed 4 bases at V and 4 bases at J, leaving 7 bases unmatched. Germline loops: CDR1 MNHEY, CDR2 SVGAGI. The CDR3, as DNA: TGTGCCAGCAGTTTACGGTGGGACAGGGGAAATCAGCCCCAGCATTTT. Translation gives CASSLRWDRGNQPQHF.

This clone turned up a few times. The chain couples TRBV29-1 to TRBJ2-3; 11 bases match TRBD2. Losses at the gene ends were 6 bases for V and 1 base for J; bases not matched to a gene: 12. The length of the CDR3 is 17 residues. CDR1 is SQVTM and CDR2 is ANQGSEA in the germline V gene. CDR3 protein: CSVKRLAGRLGTDTQYF. In DNA form, the CDR3 reads TGCAGCGTGAAAAGACTAGCGGGACGCCTTGGCACAGATACGCAGTATTTT.

This chain joins TRBV6-5 and TRBJ1-1, with TRBD1 matching 8 bases. The J segment lost 6 bases and the V segment lost 7 bases, leaving 10 bases of the junction unmatched. The CDR3 consists of 14 residues. CDR1 and CDR2 from the germline V gene are MNHEY and SVGAGI. The CDR3 loop is CASTPADRVPEAFF. The CDR3 DNA is TGTGCCAGCACCCCCGCGGACAGGGTACCTGAAGCTTTCTTT.

This clone was picked up a small number of times. This chain links TRBV5-6 with TRBJ2-5, with 9 bases that match TRBD2. Germline loops: CDR1 SGHDT, CDR2 YYEEEE. The V segment lost 3 bases and the J segment 5 bases; nucleotides outside the gene matches: 8. The CDR3 totals 15 residues. Written as DNA, the CDR3 is TGTGCCAGCAGCTCTTTAGCGGGGGAGGAGGAGACCCAGTACTTC. Amino acid sequence: CASSSLAGEEETQYF.

This clone was observed a single time. The CDR3 spells CASSADRGHGNTIYF. The DNA for the CDR3 is TGTGCCAGCAGTGCGGACAGGGGGCATGGAAACACCATATATTTT. The chain employs TRBV25-1 and TRBJ1-3; 11 bases line up with TRBD1. J was trimmed by 3 bases and V by 4 bases; bases with no gene match: 2. The CDR3 totals 15 residues. The germline gives CDR1 MGHDK, CDR2 SYGVNS. The full variable domain, rest sourced from reference TRBV25-1 and TRBJ1-3, is EADIYQTPRYLVIGTGKKITLECSQTMGHDKMYWYQQDPGMELHLIHYSYGVNSTEKGDLSSESTVSRIRTEHFPLTLESARPSHTSQYLCASSADRGHGNTIYFGEGSWLTVV.

V usage is TRBV19 and J usage is TRBJ2-7; D might be TRBD1 (6 bases). Trimming shortened V by 5 bases and J by 6 bases, and 14 bases separated the two germline ends. The CDR3 extends over 13 amino acids. CDR1 LNHDA and CDR2 SQIVND come from the germline V gene (reference sequence). CDR3 sequence: CASSQGIPGEQYF. The CDR3 DNA is TGTGCCAGTAGTCAGGGGATCCCTGGCGAGCAGTACTTC. Using reference TRBV19 and TRBJ2-7 for the parts outside the CDR3, the full variable domain is DGGITQSPKYLFRKEGQNVTLSCEQNLNHDAMYWYRQDPGQGLRLIYYSQIVNDFQKGDIAEGYSVSREKKESFPLTVTSAQKNPTAFYLCASSQGIPGEQYFGPGTRLTVT.

This chain connects TRBV7-7 to TRBJ2-2, with D tentatively TRBD2 (5 bases). Germline loops: CDR1 SSHAT, CDR2 FNYEAQ (reference sequence). V lost 0 bases and J 7 bases, leaving 12 bases between the germline ends. This CDR3 has 15 residues. The CDR3 DNA reads as TGTGCCAGCAGCTTAGCGGGAGTGTCCGGCGGGGAGCTGTTTTTT. It codes for CASSLAGVSGGELFF. The whole variable domain, filled in from reference TRBV7-7 and TRBJ2-2, reads GAGVSQSPRYKVTKRGQDVTLRCDPISSHATLYWYQQALGQGPEFLTYFNYEAQPDKSGLPSDRFSAERPEGSISTLTIQRTEQRDSAMYRCASSLAGVSGGELFFGEGSRLTVL.

This sequence joins TRBV5-4 and TRBJ2-2, with 11 bases that match TRBD1. Germline CDR1 reads SGHNT; CDR2 reads YYREEE (reference sequence). The V and J ends lost 0 bases and 5 bases, in that order; junction bases with no gene match: 3. The CDR3 is 16 amino acids. The CDR3 DNA follows: TGTGCCAGCAGCTTGGGGACAGGGGGCGTAACCGGGGAGCTGTTTTTT. Protein: CASSLGTGGVTGELFF.

The chain links TRBV5-1 to TRBJ1-4; D perhaps matches TRBD1 (5 bases). The CDR3 is 15 amino acids. The germline V gene has CDR1 SGHRS and CDR2 YFSETQ. V gave up 2 bases and J gave up 6 bases, with 14 bases separating them. CDR3 coding DNA: TGCGCCAGCAGCTTCGGCCAGGGAGGTTATGAAAAACTGTTTTTT. Amino acids: CASSFGQGGYEKLFF.

The CDR3, as DNA: TGTGCCAGCAGCTTAGGCCCGGGCACTGAAGCTTTCTTT. Its protein product is CASSLGPGTEAFF. This sequence joins TRBV11-2 and TRBJ1-1; D unresolved. Trimming removed 1 base at V and 4 bases at J, with 7 bases between. This CDR3 region has 13 residues. Germline V gene sequence: CDR1 SGHAT, CDR2 FQNNGV.

Details on this clone: This likely comes from a read error, as the CDR3 has no conserved phenylalanine or tryptophan at its end. The J gene is TRBJ1-2, the V gene TRBV11-2; D not certain. Germline-derived CDR1 and CDR2 are SGHAT and FQNNGV. The CDR3 is made up of 15 amino acids. V lost 4 bases and J lost 6, with 18 bases in between. CDR3 sequence: CASSSQAGVKDGYTL. The CDR3 nucleotides are TGTGCCAGCAGCTCCCAGGCCGGGGTTAAAGATGGCTACACCCTC.

The V call is TRBV27, the J call TRBJ2-7; D gene uncertain. V lost 8 bases to trimming and J lost 0 bases, with 14 bases between them. Germline lookup yields CDR1 MNHEY and CDR2 SMNVEV (reference sequence). The CDR3 is 14 amino acids. Written as DNA, the CDR3 is TGTGCCAGCCGCCCGGCGAGGAGCTCCTACGAGCAGTACTTC. It encodes CASRPARSSYEQYF.

The table lists this clone with a few counts. This same CDR3 is encoded by further DNA sequences in the sample. The J gene is TRBJ1-2, the V gene TRBV5-8, with a weak D call TRBD1 (5 bases). CDR1 is SGHTS and CDR2 is YDEGEE in the germline V gene. The CDR3 length is 13 residues. The V end lost 5 bases, the J end lost 1 base, and 9 bases lay between the germline ends. CDR3 DNA sequence: TGTGCCAGCAGTTTCGACAGTAACTATGGCTACACCTTC. This encodes CASSFDSNYGYTF. The full variable domain, with the rest looked up from reference TRBV5-8 and TRBJ1-2, is EAGVTQSPTHLIKTRGQQATLRCSPISGHTSVYWYQQALGLGLQFLLWYDEGEERNRGNFPPRFSGRQFPNYSSELNVNALELEDSALYLCASSFDSNYGYTFGSGTRLTVV.

V and J are TRBV6-5 and TRBJ1-4; D is perhaps TRBD1 (6 bases). Germline V gives CDR1 MNHEY, CDR2 SVGAGI. The CDR3 has 13 amino acids. V lost 7 bases, J lost 3 bases, and 9 bases lay in between. This CDR3 reads CASKDSPNEKLFF. The CDR3 region has the DNA TGTGCCAGCAAGGACAGCCCTAATGAAAAACTGTTTTTT.

Regarding this clone: The sample has other DNA sequences that encode this CDR3 too. This chain links TRBV6-5 with TRBJ1-1; 8 bases match TRBD1. CDR1 and CDR2 from the germline V gene are MNHEY and SVGAGI. Germline trimming cut 2 bases from V and 6 bases from J; bases unmatched to any gene: 2. The CDR3 is 13 residues long. The CDR3 bases are TGTGCCAGCAGTTACGACAGGGGCGCTGAAGCTTTCTTT. This gives the protein CASSYDRGAEAFF.

V is TRBV4-3 and J is TRBJ2-5; 7 nucleotides agree with TRBD1. V shed 4 bases and J 5 bases; nucleotides not matched to a gene: 13. This CDR3 has 16 residues. Germline V gene sequence: CDR1 LGHNA, CDR2 YSLEER. In DNA, the CDR3 is TGCGCCAGCAGCCCCAGTTCGACAGGGCTGGAGGAGACCCAGTACTTC. It is translated as CASSPSSTGLEETQYF.

As to this clone: In the same sample, other DNA sequences code for this CDR3. This chain links TRBV7-2 with TRBJ1-6, with 9 bases lining up with TRBD1. Per the germline V gene, CDR1 is SGHTA and CDR2 is FQGNSA. Trimming took 5 bases from V and 11 from J; bases not matched to a gene: 7. The CDR3 totals 14 residues. The CDR3 reads CASSPGQGGTPLHF. CDR3 sequence (DNA): TGTGCCAGCAGCCCGGGACAGGGTGGGACACCCCTCCACTTT. Variable domain in full (rest from reference TRBV7-2 and TRBJ1-6): GAGVSQSPSNKVTEKGKDVELRCDPISGHTALYWYRQSLGQGLEFLIYFQGNSAPDKSGLPSDRFSAERTGGSVSTLTIQRTQQEDSAVYLCASSPGQGGTPLHFGNGTRLTVT.

This clone was counted a single time. The J gene is TRBJ1-1, the V gene TRBV19; D remains ambiguous. The length of the CDR3 is 14 residues. V was clipped by 3 bases and J by 5 bases, with 13 bases between them. Germline V gene data show CDR1 as LNHDA and CDR2 as SQIVND (reference sequence). DNA for the CDR3: TGTGCCAGTAGTATCCGGGATTTGGGGACTGAAGCTTTCTTT. It is translated as CASSIRDLGTEAFF.

J is TRBJ2-2 and V is TRBV5-1; D gene unclear. The germline V gene encodes CDR1 SGHRS and CDR2 YFSETQ. CDR3 size: 15 residues. V gave up 0 bases and J gave up 4 bases, with 10 bases separating them. This chain's CDR3 is CASSLDNVGTGELFF. CDR3 coding DNA: TGCGCCAGCAGCTTGGATAACGTCGGCACCGGGGAGCTGTTTTTT.